These 16 T cell receptor beta chains were sequenced from one sample in a study of control samples from healthy donors and cancer patients. The assay was immunoSEQ multiplex PCR, and TCRdb's table has in-frame clones only and misses some. The data show some 150,000 clones, about 93% seen once. The sample consisted of blood. All receptors derive from a man over 45 in good health.

V gene TRBV4-2 combines with J gene TRBJ1-2; perhaps TRBD1 as D (5 bases). Trimming took off 1 base at V and 0 bases at J, with 15 bases between the two ends. Germline V gene sequence: CDR1 LGHNA, CDR2 YNFKEQ. The length of the CDR3 is 17 residues. CDR3 loop: CASSQATRDFANYGYTF. The CDR3 DNA is TGTGCCAGCAGCCAAGCAACCCGGGACTTCGCTAACTATGGCTACACCTTC.

This chain uses TRBV5-4 with TRBJ2-7; TRBD1 aligns across 11 bases. Germline V gene sequence: CDR1 SGHNT, CDR2 YYREEE (reference sequence). V was clipped by 4 bases and J by 6 bases; unmatched bases: 9. This CDR3 spans 15 amino acids. DNA for the CDR3: TGTGCCAGCAGCGGCCGGACAGGGGGCGCGGGCGAGCAGTACTTC. It yields the protein CASSGRTGGAGEQYF.

CDR3 DNA sequence: TGTGCCAGCAGCCAAGAGGGCAGGGGGCGTAATGAAAAACTGTTTTTT. Translating gives CASSQEGRGRNEKLFF. The gene calls are TRBV3-1 (or the pseudogene TRBV3-2) and TRBJ1-4; 8 bases map to TRBD1. Germline CDR1 LGHDT, CDR2 YNNKEL (reference sequence). The V and J ends lost 0 bases and 4 bases, in that order; junction bases with no gene match: 4. The CDR3 is 16 residues long.

This clone appeared a single time. V gene TRBV28 combines with J gene TRBJ1-4; D possibly corresponds to TRBD1 (6 bases). CDR1 is MDHEN, CDR2 SYDVKM, per germline. Trimming stripped 6 bases from V and 6 bases from J, with 11 bases between. The CDR3 totals 13 residues. The CDR3 here is CASRQRGDEKLFF. The CDR3 nucleotides are TGTGCCAGCAGACAAAGGGGGGATGAAAAACTGTTTTTT.

This clone was detected once. V gene TRBV5-1 combines with J gene TRBJ2-7; D perhaps matches TRBD1 (5 bases). The length of the CDR3 is 15 residues. Trimming removed 4 bases at V and 0 bases at J, with 14 bases between. The germline V gene has CDR1 SGHRS and CDR2 YFSETQ. The CDR3 nucleotides are TGCGCCAGCAGCCCCCTGGGGCGCCCCTCCTACGAGCAGTACTTC. Its protein is CASSPLGRPSYEQYF.

The rearrangement links TRBV27 to TRBJ1-4; weak D call: TRBD1 (6 bases). V lost 4 bases and J lost 4, with 13 bases in between. The CDR3 has 15 amino acids. The V gene's germline CDR1 is MNHEY and CDR2 SMNVEV (reference sequence). The DNA of the CDR3 is TGTGCCAGCAGTTCTCGAGGGGGGTTTAATGAAAAACTGTTTTTT. Its translation is CASSSRGGFNEKLFF.

The chain's CDR3 is CASSQGWQGKGEQFF. The CDR3 DNA sequence: TGTGCCAGCAGCCAAGGGTGGCAGGGGAAGGGTGAGCAGTTCTTC. This sequence joins TRBV3-1 (or the pseudogene TRBV3-2) and TRBJ2-1, with D perhaps matching TRBD1 (6 bases). Per the germline V gene, CDR1 is LGHDT and CDR2 is YNNKEL (reference sequence). The V and J ends lost 1 base and 9 bases respectively, with 16 bases between them. There are 15 residues in the CDR3.

CDR3 loop: CATSKDRGSTDTQYF. Here the CDR3 DNA reads TGTGCCACCAGCAAAGACCGGGGGAGCACAGATACGCAGTATTTT. The chain combines TRBV15 with TRBJ2-3, with D possibly TRBD2 on 6 matching bases. There are 15 residues in the CDR3. Trimming took 4 bases from V and 0 from J, leaving 11 bases between them. Germline lookup yields CDR1 LNHNV and CDR2 YYDKDF (reference sequence).

This clone appeared a single time. The chain has TRBV5-1 and TRBJ2-1, with TRBD2 as a possible D gene (6 bases). This CDR3 spans 16 amino acids. The V gene lost 2 bases and the J gene lost 2 bases, with 14 bases spanning the gap. Germline-derived CDR1 and CDR2 are SGHRS and YFSETQ. The CDR3, as DNA: TGCGCCAGCAGCTTTTACCGGGACTCTACCTACAATGAGCAGTTCTTC. This translates into CASSFYRDSTYNEQFF.

The V gene is TRBV28, the J gene TRBJ2-3; D is ambiguous. Trimming removed 6 bases at V and 0 bases at J, with 10 bases between. The CDR3 contains 14 residues. In germline, CDR1 is MDHEN, CDR2 SYDVKM. CDR3 sequence: CASSGPISTDTQYF. The CDR3 DNA reads as TGTGCCAGCAGCGGACCTATTAGCACAGATACGCAGTATTTT. The variable domain in full, completed from reference TRBV28 and TRBJ2-3, reads DVKVTQSSRYLVKRTGEKVFLECVQDMDHENMFWYRQDPGLGLRLIYFSYDVKMKEKGDIPEGYSVSREKKERFSLILESASTNQTSMYLCASSGPISTDTQYFGPGTRLTVL.

CDR3 residues: CASSIGRHSGGYTF. The CDR3 nucleotides read TGTGCCAGTAGTATTGGGCGACACTCGGGGGGCTACACCTTC. This sequence joins TRBV19 and TRBJ1-2; D is undetermined. V was cut by 3 bases and J by 8 bases, with 16 bases left in between. The CDR3 contains 14 residues. Germline V gene lookup returns CDR1 LNHDA and CDR2 SQIVND (reference sequence).

The rearrangement uses TRBV5-4 and TRBJ2-6; 7 nucleotides match TRBD1. After removal of 4 bases from V and 4 bases from J, the junction contained 5 bases not matched to a gene. Per the germline V gene, CDR1 is SGHNT and CDR2 is YYREEE (reference sequence). The CDR3 is made up of 15 amino acids. Here the CDR3 reads CASSTDRAGANVLTF. Written as DNA, the CDR3 is TGTGCCAGCAGCACCGACAGGGCCGGGGCCAACGTCCTGACTTTC.

This chain connects TRBV20-1 to TRBJ1-5; no clear D gene. V was pared by 3 bases and J by 4 bases, with 10 bases between. Per germline, CDR1 DFQATT and CDR2 SNEGSKA (reference sequence). The CDR3 is made up of 13 amino acids. Written as DNA, the CDR3 is TGCAGTGCTAGTGGTCAGCAGAATCAGCCCCAGCATTTT. It encodes CSASGQQNQPQHF.

This sequence joins TRBV5-1 and TRBJ2-1; D not certain. CDR1 is SGHRS, CDR2 YFSETQ, per germline. This CDR3 comprises 13 residues. Trimming cost V 4 bases and J 8 bases, with 13 bases left between them. The CDR3 DNA reads TGCGCCAGCAGCCCAAGCCCCGGGTATGAGCAGTTCTTC. It specifies CASSPSPGYEQFF.

The chain carries TRBV20-1 and TRBJ2-1; unclear D gene. This CDR3 is 10 amino acids long. Trimming removed 3 bases at V and 12 bases at J, with 9 bases between. The V gene's germline CDR1 is DFQATT and CDR2 SNEGSKA (reference sequence). Here the CDR3 DNA reads TGCAGTGCTAGTATGAGAGGGCAGTTCTTC. This codes for CSASMRGQFF.

The chain uses TRBV5-1 and TRBJ2-3; perhaps TRBD1 as D (6 bases). The CDR3 runs 15 residues. Between the trimmed V and J ends, which lost 0 bases and 0 bases, there was a span of 8 bases. Germline V lookup: CDR1 SGHRS, CDR2 YFSETQ. The CDR3 sequence: CASSLETGSTDTQYF. CDR3 nucleotides: TGCGCCAGCAGCTTGGAGACAGGTAGCACAGATACGCAGTATTTT.